Detailed here is one T cell receptor (beta chain). Its antigen is as yet unknown. The record originates from a study of T cell repertoires in cytomegalovirus infection. Across the study: Well-studied HLA-B-restricted epitopes and recently identified HLA-C-restricted epitopes of CMV were both used in the study. From public TCR beta signatures came an indication of both CMV infection and matching HLA type.

Germline CDR1 and CDR2: SEHNR and FQNEAQ (reference sequence). CDR3 length equals 15 residues. The V end lost 5 bases, the J end lost 7 bases, and 20 bases lay between the germline ends. TCRdb reprocessed the reads with MiXCR, giving one entry per CDR3 protein. The table shows about 900,000 distinct CDR3 sequences, with 31% occurring only once. The receptor comes from a human donor in good health (CMV status not recorded). Some clones in this sample may be carry-over from other donors' samples. The sequencing used cultured CD8+ T cells from PBMCs, collected from culture after CMV antigen stimulation. The rearrangement joins TRBV7-9 to TRBJ1-2; possibly TRBD1 for D (6 bases). In DNA form, the CDR3 reads TGTGCCAGCAGCCCCAAGGGGATAACAGGGAGTGGCTACACCTTC. It yields the protein CASSPKGITGSGYTF. Combining the CDR3 with reference TRBV7-9 and TRBJ1-2 gives the whole variable domain DTGVSQNPRHKITKRGQNVTFRCDPISEHNRLYWYRQTLGQGPEFLTYFQNEAQLEKSRLLSDRFSAERPKGSFSTLEIQRTEQGDSAMYLCASSPKGITGSGYTFGSGTRLTVV.